Listed below are T cell receptor beta chains from one sample, sequenced in a study of OX40 agonist ivuxolimab in advanced cancers. Using immunoSEQ multiplex PCR, the repertoire was profiled, and TCRdb retains in-frame clones only, with some absent. The table records 71,000 or so clones, about 89% of them present only once. This specimen consisted of CD4+ or CD8+ T cells sorted from blood, obtained in a trial of the OX40 agonist ivuxolimab. Receptors originate from an adult with an advanced solid tumor such as melanoma, head and neck, liver or kidney cancer. CDR3s include the opening cysteine and the closing phenylalanine or tryptophan. Fields, in order: V gene, J gene, D gene, clone size, CDR3 protein, CDR3 DNA. The D gene is left open where the match is weak. Clone size is not always given. Where it is, it says once, few, many or a class for expanded clones.

V: TRBV5-1
J: TRBJ2-3
D: -
size: -
CDR3: CASSLDPVGGDTQYF
DNA: TGCGCCAGCAGCTTGGACCCGGTGGGGGGAGATACGCAGTATTTT

V: TRBV4-1
J: TRBJ1-4
D: -
size: -
CDR3: CASSLDGFGEKLFF
DNA: TGCGCCAGCAGCTTGGACGGATTTGGTGAAAAACTGTTTTTT

V: TRBV6-4
J: TRBJ2-7
D: -
size: -
CDR3: CASNLGWAEQYF
DNA: TGTGCCAGCAATTTGGGGTGGGCCGAGCAGTACTTC

V: TRBV6-1
J: TRBJ1-2
D: TRBD1
size: -
CDR3: CASRTRDREDGYTF
DNA: TGTGCCAGCAGAACTAGGGACAGGGAGGATGGCTACACCTTC

V: TRBV7-2
J: TRBJ2-7
D: TRBD1
size: -
CDR3: CASSPDRGLSYEQYF
DNA: TGTGCCAGCAGCCCAGACAGGGGGCTCTCCTACGAGCAGTACTTC

V: TRBV13
J: TRBJ2-7
D: -
size: once
CDR3: CASSPGFHEQYF
DNA: TGTGCCAGCAGCCCAGGGTTCCACGAGCAGTACTTC

V: TRBV11-3
J: TRBJ2-7
D: -
size: -
CDR3: CASSLDLGDYEQYF
DNA: TGTGCCAGCAGCTTAGATCTAGGGGATTACGAGCAGTACTTC

V: TRBV11-3
J: TRBJ2-5
D: -
size: -
CDR3: CASSLGGGFQETQYF
DNA: TGTGCCAGCAGCTTAGGAGGCGGGTTTCAAGAGACCCAGTACTTC

V: TRBV7-8
J: TRBJ2-2
D: TRBD2
size: -
CDR3: CASSPASGGAPGELFF
DNA: TGTGCCAGCAGTCCCGCTAGCGGGGGGGCCCCCGGGGAGCTGTTTTTT

V: TRBV7-9
J: TRBJ2-5
D: -
size: -
CDR3: CASSLAGLQETQYF
DNA: TGTGCCAGCAGCTTAGCGGGACTTCAAGAGACCCAGTACTTC

V: TRBV5-6
J: TRBJ2-7
D: TRBD2
size: -
CDR3: CASSRPPGGEQYF
DNA: TGTGCCAGCAGTCGCCCCCCGGGGGGCGAGCAGTACTTC

V: TRBV28
J: TRBJ2-3
D: -
size: -
CDR3: CASTPPPGSTSTDTQYF
DNA: TGTGCCAGCACCCCGCCCCCAGGGTCTACTAGCACAGATACGCAGTATTTT

V: TRBV21-1
J: TRBJ2-3
D: -
size: -
CDR3: CASSKAPRPSTDTQYF
DNA: TGTGCCAGCAGCAAAGCTCCTCGGCCTAGCACAGATACGCAGTATTTT

V: TRBV28
J: TRBJ2-1
D: TRBD2
size: -
CDR3: CASSPQTSGRVGEQFF
DNA: TGTGCCAGCAGCCCCCAGACTAGCGGGCGGGTGGGTGAGCAGTTCTTC

V: TRBV30
J: TRBJ2-1
D: TRBD2
size: -
CDR3: CAWSPRASGRWNEQFF
DNA: TGTGCCTGGAGTCCCAGGGCCAGCGGGAGGTGGAATGAGCAGTTCTTC

V: TRBV7-6
J: TRBJ1-1
D: -
size: -
CDR3: CASSMTVDTEAFF
DNA: TGTGCCAGCAGCATGACGGTGGACACTGAAGCTTTCTTT

V: TRBV10-2
J: TRBJ1-1
D: -
size: -
CDR3: CASSGSTEAFF
DNA: TGCGCCAGCAGTGGGAGCACTGAAGCTTTCTTT

V: TRBV6-1
J: TRBJ2-1
D: -
size: -
CDR3: CASSDGADSFYNEQFF
DNA: TGTGCCAGCAGTGATGGAGCGGACAGTTTCTACAATGAGCAGTTCTTC

V: TRBV4-2
J: TRBJ1-1
D: TRBD1
size: -
CDR3: CASSPSAFTGQVDTEAFF
DNA: TGTGCCAGCAGCCCGTCCGCTTTTACGGGACAGGTGGACACTGAAGCTTTCTTT

V: TRBV11-3
J: TRBJ2-3
D: -
size: -
CDR3: CASSLRQGRTDTQYF
DNA: TGTGCCAGCAGCTTACGCCAGGGGCGCACAGATACGCAGTATTTT

V: TRBV6-6
J: TRBJ2-1
D: -
size: -
CDR3: CASSYYPVQFF
DNA: TGTGCCAGCAGTTACTACCCCGTGCAGTTCTTC

V: TRBV7-3
J: TRBJ1-1
D: -
size: -
CDR3: CASSRRGVNEAFF
DNA: TGTGCCAGCAGCCGGCGGGGTGTTAATGAAGCTTTCTTT

V: TRBV10-3
J: TRBJ2-1
D: -
size: -
CDR3: CAIAPVGGGSDEQFF
DNA: TGTGCCATAGCCCCGGTGGGGGGTGGAAGCGATGAGCAGTTCTTC

V: TRBV28
J: TRBJ2-5
D: -
size: -
CDR3: CASNSRGGVQETQYF
DNA: TGTGCCAGCAACTCCAGGGGGGGAGTCCAAGAGACCCAGTACTTC

V: TRBV6-1
J: TRBJ2-5
D: -
size: -
CDR3: CASSYSQYQETQYF
DNA: TGTGCCAGCAGTTATAGCCAGTACCAAGAGACCCAGTACTTC

V: TRBV16
J: TRBJ2-7
D: -
size: -
CDR3: CASSRPGPPYYEQYF
DNA: TGTGCCAGCAGCCGGCCCGGGCCTCCCTACTACGAGCAGTACTTC

V: TRBV9
J: TRBJ1-2
D: -
size: -
CDR3: CASSPRGNSPAGYTF
DNA: TGTGCCAGCAGCCCTAGGGGGAACTCGCCCGCTGGCTACACCTTC

V: TRBV19
J: TRBJ2-1
D: TRBD2
size: few
CDR3: CASSIWTSGGLSYNEQFF
DNA: TGTGCCAGTAGTATCTGGACTAGCGGGGGGCTTTCCTACAATGAGCAGTTCTTC

V: TRBV5-4
J: TRBJ2-7
D: -
size: -
CDR3: CASSPQFHRAGGSYEQYF
DNA: TGTGCCAGCAGCCCCCAATTTCACCGGGCAGGCGGCTCCTACGAGCAGTACTTC

V: TRBV5-1
J: TRBJ1-1
D: TRBD1
size: -
CDR3: CASRTPGTGPTEAFF
DNA: TGCGCCAGCAGAACCCCTGGGACAGGACCGACTGAAGCTTTCTTT

V: TRBV6-6
J: TRBJ1-4
D: TRBD1
size: -
CDR3: CASRSRDRVDNEKLFF
DNA: TGTGCCAGCAGGTCCCGGGACAGGGTGGATAATGAAAAACTGTTTTTT

V: TRBV28
J: TRBJ2-6
D: -
size: -
CDR3: CASSPIINSASGANVLTF
DNA: TGTGCCAGCAGTCCGATAATAAACAGCGCCTCTGGGGCCAACGTCCTGACTTTC

V: TRBV9
J: TRBJ1-2
D: -
size: -
CDR3: CASSESGVYGYTF
DNA: TGTGCCAGCAGCGAATCCGGCGTCTATGGCTACACCTTC

V: TRBV6-1
J: TRBJ2-7
D: -
size: -
CDR3: CASSREGWSSYEQYF
DNA: TGTGCCAGCAGTCGTGAGGGTTGGAGCTCCTACGAGCAGTACTTC

V: TRBV5-4
J: TRBJ1-4
D: TRBD1
size: -
CDR3: CASSLAGGPLRGEKLFF
DNA: TGTGCCAGCAGCTTGGCAGGGGGCCCTTTGAGGGGTGAAAAACTGTTTTTT

V: TRBV29-1
J: TRBJ2-2
D: -
size: -
CDR3: CSVARGPNTGELFF
DNA: TGCAGCGTTGCTAGGGGACCGAACACCGGGGAGCTGTTTTTT

V: TRBV7-8
J: TRBJ2-5
D: -
size: -
CDR3: CASSLSGGVETQYF
DNA: TGTGCCAGCAGCTTATCCGGCGGGGTAGAGACCCAGTACTTC

V: TRBV6-1
J: TRBJ2-5
D: TRBD1
size: -
CDR3: CATKNYRGVETQYF
DNA: TGTGCCACCAAGAATTACAGGGGGGTAGAGACCCAGTACTTC

V: TRBV5-1
J: TRBJ1-1
D: -
size: -
CDR3: CASSHARGSAEAFF
DNA: TGCGCCAGCAGCCACGCCAGGGGTTCCGCTGAAGCTTTCTTT

V: TRBV11-2
J: TRBJ2-3
D: -
size: -
CDR3: CASSLGRGTFTDTQYF
DNA: TGTGCCAGCAGCTTGGGACGGGGGACTTTCACAGATACGCAGTATTTT

V: TRBV9
J: TRBJ1-4
D: -
size: -
CDR3: CASSRLPSTASPQNEKLFF
DNA: TGTGCCAGCAGCCGATTACCTTCCACGGCCAGTCCTCAAAATGAAAAACTGTTTTTT

V: TRBV4-2
J: TRBJ1-1
D: -
size: -
CDR3: CASSQGRSTNTEAFF
DNA: TGTGCCAGCAGCCAAGGCCGGTCCACAAACACTGAAGCTTTCTTT

V: TRBV5-6
J: TRBJ1-4
D: TRBD1
size: -
CDR3: CASSLTGQGGDEKLFF
DNA: TGTGCCAGCAGCTTGACTGGACAGGGTGGGGACGAAAAACTGTTTTTT

V: TRBV5-5
J: TRBJ1-4
D: TRBD1
size: once
CDR3: CASSSRQGGEKLFF
DNA: TGTGCCAGCAGTTCTAGACAGGGAGGGGAAAAACTGTTTTTT

V: TRBV19
J: TRBJ2-3
D: -
size: -
CDR3: CASSIGGGAQIADTQYF
DNA: TGTGCCAGTAGTATCGGAGGCGGGGCGCAGATAGCAGATACGCAGTATTTT

V: TRBV27
J: TRBJ2-7
D: TRBD1
size: -
CDR3: CASGGQGTYEQYF
DNA: TGTGCCAGCGGCGGACAGGGGACGTACGAGCAGTACTTC

V: TRBV30
J: TRBJ2-5
D: -
size: -
CDR3: CACSRETQYF
DNA: TGTGCCTGCTCGAGAGAGACCCAGTACTTC

V: TRBV4-3
J: TRBJ1-4
D: TRBD1
size: once
CDR3: CASSQGVQGAVGEKLFF
DNA: TGCGCCAGCAGCCAAGGCGTACAGGGGGCTGTGGGGGAAAAACTGTTTTTT

V: TRBV28
J: TRBJ1-4
D: -
size: -
CDR3: CASSVWRRANEKLFF
DNA: TGTGCCAGCAGTGTATGGAGGAGGGCTAATGAAAAACTGTTTTTT

V: TRBV5-1
J: TRBJ2-3
D: TRBD2
size: -
CDR3: CASSYEAGGIDTQYF
DNA: TGCGCCAGCAGCTACGAGGCGGGGGGGATAGATACGCAGTATTTT

V: TRBV7-9
J: TRBJ1-1
D: -
size: -
CDR3: CASSLGARNTEAFF
DNA: TGTGCCAGCAGCTTAGGGGCCCGGAACACTGAAGCTTTCTTT

V: TRBV10-3
J: TRBJ1-5
D: -
size: -
CDR3: CAISESNDVQPQHF
DNA: TGTGCCATCAGTGAGTCGAATGATGTTCAGCCCCAGCATTTT

V: TRBV18
J: TRBJ2-7
D: -
size: -
CDR3: CASSPTATYEQYF
DNA: TGTGCCAGCTCACCGACCGCAACCTACGAGCAGTACTTC

V: TRBV28
J: TRBJ1-4
D: -
size: -
CDR3: CASRVRPRDSTNEKLFF
DNA: TGTGCCAGCAGGGTCCGACCAAGGGATTCAACTAATGAAAAACTGTTTTTT

V: TRBV9
J: TRBJ2-1
D: TRBD2
size: -
CDR3: CASSARLAGDRHNEQFF
DNA: TGTGCCAGCAGCGCGAGACTAGCGGGAGATCGGCACAATGAGCAGTTCTTC